Each of the 26 T cell receptor beta chains below was sequenced from the same sample in a study of cytotoxic CD8 clonotypes in ibrutinib-treated CLL. Profiling relied on immunoSEQ multiplex PCR, and the TCRdb table lists in-frame clones only, not all of them. Found here are just over 65,000 clones, more than 60% of them singletons; the top ten hold roughly 5.7%. Sequencing used PBMCs, obtained after 12 months of ibrutinib treatment. The receptors originated from a human donor with chronic lymphocytic leukemia.

This clone was observed a handful of times. V gene TRBV19 combines with J gene TRBJ1-5; 9 nucleotides match TRBD1. The CDR3 is 15 residues long. Per germline, CDR1 LNHDA and CDR2 SQIVND (reference sequence). Trimming at V came to 4 bases and at J to 2 bases, leaving 3 bases not matched to a gene. DNA of the CDR3: TGTGCCAGTAGTACAAGGACAGGGGGCAATCAGCCCCAGCATTTT. Translating it yields CASSTRTGGNQPQHF.

The chain is built from TRBV6-6 and TRBJ2-3, with D perhaps TRBD2 (5 bases). The CDR3 runs to 12 residues. The V and J ends lost 6 bases and 2 bases respectively, with 6 bases between them. Germline V lookup: CDR1 MNHNY, CDR2 SVGAGI (reference sequence). The CDR3 sequence: CASSGLTDTQYF. CDR3 DNA: TGTGCCAGCAGCGGACTCACAGATACGCAGTATTTT.

This clone has only one observation. The rearrangement uses TRBV11-1 and TRBJ2-3, with a weak D call TRBD1 (6 bases). V lost 5 bases and J 6 bases, leaving 18 bases between the germline ends. CDR1 SGHAT and CDR2 FQDESV come from the germline V gene (reference sequence). This CDR3 is 15 amino acids long. CDR3 amino acids: CASSLDNSQGDTQYF. The CDR3 DNA is TGTGCCAGCAGCCTGGACAACTCCCAGGGGGATACGCAGTATTTT.

This sequence joins TRBV30 and TRBJ2-7; tentative D call: TRBD2 (5 bases). Deletions cut 2 bases from V and 3 bases from J, with 11 bases between. The germline gives CDR1 GTSNPN, CDR2 SVGIG (reference sequence). This CDR3 has 13 amino acids. Written as DNA, the CDR3 is TGTGCCTGGAGTAAGGGTGAGGGCTACGAGCAGTACTTC. This sequence encodes CAWSKGEGYEQYF.

This rearrangement joins TRBV28 to TRBJ1-2, with D uncertain. Deletions cut 5 bases from V and 8 bases from J, with 18 bases between. CDR1 and CDR2 (germline): MDHEN, SYDVKM. The CDR3 contains 14 residues. CDR3 bases: TGTGCCAGCAGTCCATCAGATGTTGGATGGGGCTACACCTTC. It specifies CASSPSDVGWGYTF.

This clone was counted between two and nine times. The chain carries TRBV11-2 and TRBJ1-2; D not resolved. This CDR3 has 13 amino acids. Germline V lookup: CDR1 SGHAT, CDR2 FQNNGV. The ends were cut back, 0 bases at V and 8 bases at J, with 10 bases in the middle. The CDR3 DNA reads as TGTGCCAGCAGCTTAGACAGACTAGAAGGCTACACCTTC. It translates to CASSLDRLEGYTF. Supplemented by reference TRBV11-2 and TRBJ1-2, the full variable domain reads EAGVAQSPRYKIIEKRQSVAFWCNPISGHATLYWYQQILGQGPKLLIQFQNNGVVDDSQLPKDRFSAERLKGVDSTLKIQPAKLEDSAVYLCASSLDRLEGYTFGSGTRLTVV.

The J gene is TRBJ1-6, the V gene TRBV5-6; D call uncertain. Germline V lookup: CDR1 SGHDT, CDR2 YYEEEE. Trimming cost V 0 bases and J 9 bases, with 13 bases left between them. The CDR3 length is 15 residues. In DNA form, the CDR3 reads TGTGCCAGCAGCTTGGTGTCAGGCTTAACTTCACCCCTCCACTTT. It encodes CASSLVSGLTSPLHF.

The chain links TRBV7-9 to TRBJ2-5; a possible D gene is TRBD1 (5 bases). The CDR3 runs 14 residues. Between the trimmed V and J ends, which lost 1 base and 5 bases, there was a span of 11 bases. Germline CDR1 is SEHNR and CDR2 is FQNEAQ (reference sequence). The CDR3 nucleotides read TGTGCCAGCAGCTTAGGTGGGGCAAGGGAGACCCAGTACTTC. Amino acid sequence: CASSLGGARETQYF.

This clone has a handful of counts. The genes are TRBV2 and TRBJ2-7, with D perhaps matching TRBD2 (5 bases). With 8 bases removed from V and 6 bases from J, the gap between germline ends came to 20 bases. The CDR3 is made up of 14 amino acids. Germline V gene data show CDR1 as SNHLY and CDR2 as FYNNEI. The CDR3 bases are TGTGCCAGCCAGCGAGGGATTCACACATCCGAGCAGTACTTC. Translation: CASQRGIHTSEQYF.

V gene TRBV4-2 combines with J gene TRBJ1-4; D is perhaps TRBD1 (6 bases). V was trimmed by 0 bases and J by 0 bases, leaving 11 bases between them. The CDR3 spans 17 residues. Germline CDR1 LGHNA, CDR2 YNFKEQ. The CDR3 protein is CASSQETGLATNEKLFF. CDR3 nucleotides: TGTGCCAGCAGCCAAGAGACAGGCCTAGCAACTAATGAAAAACTGTTTTTT.

J is TRBJ2-1 and V is TRBV14; 11 bases align to TRBD2. The germline gives CDR1 SGHDN, CDR2 FVKESK. The CDR3 totals 15 residues. V shed 4 bases and J 4 bases; nucleotides not matched to a gene: 3. Here the CDR3 DNA reads TGTGCCAGCAGCCCGGGACTAGCGGCTTACAATGAGCAGTTCTTC. Encoded protein: CASSPGLAAYNEQFF.

This clone has just a few counts. The chain recombines TRBV7-2 with TRBJ1-2; weak D call: TRBD1 (5 bases). CDR3 size: 14 residues. V was clipped by 2 bases and J by 4 bases, with 11 bases between them. Germline loops: CDR1 SGHTA, CDR2 FQGNSA. CDR3 region: CASSLLSQGYGYTF. CDR3 coding DNA: TGTGCCAGCAGCTTATTGAGTCAGGGCTATGGCTACACCTTC.

This clone turned up a few times. The chain carries TRBV7-9 and TRBJ2-6; 13 nucleotides agree with TRBD2. V lost 0 bases, J lost 4 bases, and 6 bases stayed unmatched. Germline V gives CDR1 SEHNR, CDR2 FQNEAQ (reference sequence). The CDR3 runs 19 residues. The DNA for the CDR3 is TGTGCCAGCAGCTTAGCCGGACTAGCGGGGGTGACCGGGGCCAACGTCCTGACTTTC. Its protein product is CASSLAGLAGVTGANVLTF.

The chain joins TRBV5-1 to TRBJ2-7, with 8 bases lining up with TRBD1. The CDR3 is 15 amino acids. The V gene's germline CDR1 is SGHRS and CDR2 YFSETQ. J was trimmed by 4 bases and V by 4 bases; bases with no gene match: 10. For the CDR3, the DNA is TGCGCCAGCAGCACAACCGGGACAGGAATTTACGAGCAGTACTTC. It translates to CASSTTGTGIYEQYF.

This chain links TRBV6-5 with TRBJ2-5; the D is unclear. The CDR3 runs 13 residues. Germline V lookup: CDR1 MNHEY, CDR2 SVGAGI. The V end was cut by 11 bases, the J end by 4 bases, with 17 bases between. The CDR3, as DNA: TGTGCCGGGCCGCATGTTAGTAGAGAGACCCAGTACTTC. It codes for CAGPHVSRETQYF.

The chain is built from TRBV6-1 and TRBJ1-5; 7 bases match TRBD1. Germline trimming cut 0 bases from V and 2 bases from J; bases unmatched to any gene: 10. Looked up from germline, CDR1 is MNHNS and CDR2 is SASEGT. The CDR3 sequence is 18 residues long. The CDR3 loop is CASSEATGFGWGNQPQHF. The CDR3, as DNA: TGTGCCAGCAGTGAAGCGACAGGGTTCGGTTGGGGCAATCAGCCCCAGCATTTT.

The CDR3 spells CASRTLGGEQFF. The CDR3 bases are TGTGCCAGTAGGACGCTTGGAGGTGAGCAGTTCTTC. J is TRBJ2-1 and V is TRBV14; D possibly corresponds to TRBD2 (5 bases). The CDR3 is 12 amino acids. Per the germline V gene, CDR1 is SGHDN and CDR2 is FVKESK. Trimming removed 9 bases from V and 9 bases from J, with 15 bases in between.

CDR3 residues: CASEGQGGTEAFF. The CDR3 DNA sequence: TGTGCCAGCGAGGGACAGGGTGGTACTGAAGCTTTCTTT. The chain employs TRBV2 and TRBJ1-1, with 9 bases matching TRBD1. This CDR3 contains 13 residues. Germline V gives CDR1 SNHLY, CDR2 FYNNEI. V gave up 8 bases and J gave up 5 bases; unmatched junction bases: 6.

The V and J genes are TRBV27 and TRBJ2-1; D call uncertain. Trimming took off 7 bases at V and 5 bases at J, with 6 bases between the two ends. The CDR3 runs 11 residues. Germline assignment: CDR1 MNHEY and CDR2 SMNVEV (reference sequence). The CDR3 DNA sequence: TGTGCCAGCATCGCCGACAATGAGCAGTTCTTC. Amino acids: CASIADNEQFF.

The rearrangement links TRBV7-9 to TRBJ2-3, with D possibly matching TRBD1 (6 bases). CDR1 and CDR2 (germline): SEHNR, FQNEAQ (reference sequence). The CDR3 has 15 amino acids. The germline V and J ends were trimmed by 5 bases and 1 base, with 13 bases remaining between them. CDR3 nucleotides: TGTGCCAGCAGCCGGAGGACAGAAGGCACAGATACGCAGTATTTT. Translated: CASSRRTEGTDTQYF.

The V gene is TRBV30, the J gene TRBJ1-2, with D unclear. Germline V gene sequence: CDR1 GTSNPN, CDR2 SVGIG (reference sequence). The CDR3 is 14 residues long. Trimming left V 1 base short and J 4 bases short, with 13 bases between. The CDR3 sequence is CAWSGVQRAYGYTF. The DNA of the CDR3 is TGTGCCTGGAGTGGGGTTCAAAGGGCCTATGGCTACACCTTC.

The chain carries TRBV30 and TRBJ1-2; no firm D call. V was shortened by 2 bases and J by 2 bases, with 3 bases between the two germline ends. Looked up from germline, CDR1 is GTSNPN and CDR2 is SVGIG (reference sequence). The CDR3 is made up of 11 amino acids. The CDR3 is CAWSKNYGYTF. The CDR3 DNA follows: TGTGCCTGGAGTAAAAACTATGGCTACACCTTC.

The chain employs TRBV30 and TRBJ2-7; D may be TRBD2 (6 bases). The V gene lost 0 bases and the J gene lost 4 bases, with 16 bases spanning the gap. The CDR3 runs 15 residues. Germline CDR1 and CDR2: GTSNPN and SVGIG (reference sequence). CDR3 bases: TGTGCCTGGAGTGTACACGGAGGGGCCCTATACGAGCAGTACTTC. Residues: CAWSVHGGALYEQYF. Using reference TRBV30 and TRBJ2-7 for the parts outside the CDR3, the full variable domain is SQTIHQWPATLVQPVGSPLSLECTVEGTSNPNLYWYRQAAGRGLQLLFYSVGIGQISSEVPQNLSASRPQDRQFILSSKKLLLSDSGFYLCAWSVHGGALYEQYFGPGTRLTVT.

The J gene is TRBJ2-2, the V gene TRBV19; 10 bases line up with TRBD1. CDR1 is LNHDA and CDR2 is SQIVND in the germline V gene (reference sequence). Germline trimming cut 6 bases from V and 5 bases from J; bases unmatched to any gene: 6. The CDR3 totals 15 residues. CDR3 sequence reads: CASRTGGKRTGELFF. CDR3 DNA: TGTGCCAGTAGGACAGGGGGCAAAAGGACCGGGGAGCTGTTTTTT.

A few counts support this clone. The gene calls are TRBV20-1 and TRBJ1-2; D not resolved. Germline loops: CDR1 DFQATT, CDR2 SNEGSKA (reference sequence). This CDR3 is built from 11 residues. The V end lost 5 bases, the J end lost 3 bases, and 7 bases lay between the germline ends. CDR3 loop: CSASPDYGYTF. In nucleotides, the CDR3 is TGCAGTGCTTCCCCGGACTATGGCTACACCTTC.

The rearrangement joins TRBV7-9 to TRBJ1-1; the match to TRBD1 covers 9 bases. The germline gives CDR1 SEHNR, CDR2 FQNEAQ (reference sequence). CDR3 length equals 15 residues. Trimming took 5 bases from V and 6 from J; bases not matched to a gene: 10. The CDR3 region is CASSPPGQGWAEAFF. CDR3 sequence (DNA): TGTGCCAGCAGCCCCCCGGGACAGGGATGGGCTGAAGCTTTCTTT.